A selection of T cell receptor beta chains follows, all from one sample in a study of T cells in Graves' hyperthyroidism and ophthalmopathy. TCRdb re-called the multiplex PCR reads through MiXCR, storing one row per CDR3 protein. In the table there are under 70,000 distinct CDR3 sequences, about 50% of which are singletons. Input material: blood. The source of these receptors is a woman in her sixties with Graves' ophthalmopathy. CDR3s include the opening cysteine and the closing phenylalanine or tryptophan.

TRBV18	TRBJ2-2	CASSPASKPTGELFF
TRBV29-1	TRBJ2-1	CSAGTGYDEQFF
TRBV11-3	TRBJ2-1	CASSLARNNEQFF
TRBV13	TRBJ2-3	CASSNWAGEGTDTQYF
TRBV7-9	TRBJ1-2	CASSFGRVYGYTF
TRBV6-5	TRBJ2-3	CASSLRGGTGTDTQYF
TRBV4-1	TRBJ2-6	CASNWGAAAPPGANVLTF
TRBV5-8	TRBJ1-4	CASSPGQGAGNEKLFF
TRBV28	TRBJ2-2	CASSFGANTGELFF
TRBV28	TRBJ1-2	CASSLSGYYGYTF
TRBV10-1	TRBJ2-7	CASSDRVPEDEQYF
TRBV5-1	TRBJ2-7	CASSHGLAHEQYF
TRBV6-2/TRBV6-3	TRBJ2-5	CASSPPGQGAWETQYF
TRBV20-1	TRBJ2-1	CSATGDEQFF
TRBV19	TRBJ1-1	CASSIGWTANTEAFF
TRBV19	TRBJ2-1	CASSMDEGTPYNEQFF
TRBV7-2	TRBJ1-6	CASSLAGAGLSYNSPLHF
TRBV9	TRBJ2-7	CASSVGGGQGVYEQYF
TRBV20-1	TRBJ1-6	CSAREVSNSPLHF
TRBV7-6	TRBJ2-3	CASSRPEGGWTDTQYF
TRBV7-6	TRBJ2-1	CASSLTPLAVNEQFF
TRBV20-1	TRBJ2-3	CSARGGGSGRTDTQYF
TRBV7-9	TRBJ2-7	CASSFYICSARDLRQGYEQYF
TRBV2	TRBJ1-5	CASSEGDGENQPQHF
TRBV6-6	TRBJ1-3	CASNGVAVTSGNTIYF
TRBV29-1	TRBJ2-3	CSSHGQGSTDTQYF
TRBV15	TRBJ1-1	CATSRGGTYTEAFF
TRBV10-3	TRBJ2-3	CAISEAGDTQYF
TRBV5-1	TRBJ1-2	CASSLGGQGNGYTF
TRBV2	TRBJ2-3	CASNDSRGTYTQYF
TRBV20-1	TRBJ2-1	CSARDPASLAGVEQFF